A single sample gave rise to the 21 T cell receptor beta chains below, sequenced in a study of regulatory T cells in long-lasting Graves disease. For TCR beta, libraries came from iRepertoire HTBI primers and Arm-PCR of CDR3 regions. From the multiplex PCR reads, TCRdb called clonotypes with MiXCR, one entry per CDR3 protein. The data show some 440,000 distinct CDR3 sequences, less than 25% seen once. Time point meaning: persistent/refractory GD, antithyroid drugs over 5 years with positive TRAb. From RNA extracted from PBMCs, the TCR library was made. The material sequenced was peripheral blood mononuclear cells (PBMCs), taken when the disease was refractory, from a patient treated with antithyroid drugs. These receptors were obtained from a female donor with Graves disease.

This clonotype was detected many times. The rearrangement uses TRBV6-1 and TRBJ2-6, with D maybe TRBD2 (5 bases). V shed 7 bases and J shed 0 bases, with 10 bases lying between them. This CDR3 has 15 amino acids. Germline CDR1 reads MNHNS; CDR2 reads SASEGT. CDR3 region: CASKLGRSGANVLTF. The CDR3, as DNA: TGTGCCAGCAAACTAGGGCGCTCTGGGGCCAACGTCCTGACTTTC.

This clonotype was recorded at least ten times. The chain is built from TRBV7-2 and TRBJ2-5; TRBD2 matches at 8 bases. The CDR3 consists of 15 residues. Trimming at V came to 5 bases and at J to 8 bases, leaving 13 bases not matched to a gene. CDR1 SGHTA and CDR2 FQGNSA come from the germline V gene. CDR3 sequence: CASSTSGSGSATQYF. In DNA form, the CDR3 reads TGTGCCAGCAGCACCTCAGGGAGCGGGAGCGCTACCCAGTACTTC.

The chain couples TRBV19 to TRBJ1-2; no clear D. Germline CDR1 LNHDA, CDR2 SQIVND (reference sequence). The V end was cut by 3 bases, the J end by 4 bases, with 6 bases between. The CDR3 covers 12 residues. This chain's CDR3 is CASSIRAYGYTF. DNA of the CDR3: TGTGCCAGTAGTATTCGGGCCTATGGCTACACCTTC.

This sequence joins TRBV6-5 and TRBJ2-5; perhaps TRBD2 as D (5 bases). CDR1 and CDR2 (germline): MNHEY, SVGAGI. CDR3 size: 14 residues. Deletions cut 2 bases from V and 3 bases from J, with 10 bases between. CDR3: CASSYGAGKETQYF. The CDR3 region has the DNA TGTGCCAGCAGTTACGGCGCGGGCAAAGAGACCCAGTACTTC.

This clonotype was found many times. The V call is TRBV12-3 or TRBV12-4, the J call TRBJ1-5; D is ambiguous. The CDR3 is made up of 15 amino acids. V was trimmed by 6 bases and J by 2 bases, leaving 14 bases between them. The CDR3 coding sequence is TGTGCCAGCAGCTCCCGCCGAGGTGGCAATCAGCCCCAGCATTTT. It codes for CASSSRRGGNQPQHF.

This rearrangement joins TRBV20-1 to TRBJ2-7; D gene uncertain. The V and J ends lost 5 bases and 6 bases respectively, with 14 bases between them. There are 12 residues in the CDR3. Germline assignment: CDR1 DFQATT and CDR2 SNEGSKA (reference sequence). This chain's CDR3 is CSAHPIGLEQYF. The CDR3 nucleotides read TGCAGTGCTCACCCCATTGGGCTCGAGCAGTACTTC.

V gene TRBV28 combines with J gene TRBJ2-6, with D perhaps assigned TRBD1 or TRBD2 (5 bases each). Germline CDR1 and CDR2: MDHEN and SYDVKM. Trimming cost V 6 bases and J 2 bases, with 17 bases left between them. The CDR3 is 17 amino acids. The CDR3 here is CASSKRGLEAGANVLTF. CDR3 nucleotides: TGTGCCAGCAGCAAACGGGGCCTTGAGGCTGGGGCCAACGTCCTGACTTTC.

The chain employs TRBV27 and TRBJ1-5; D uncertain. There are 12 residues in the CDR3. Germline CDR1 MNHEY, CDR2 SMNVEV (reference sequence). V lost 5 bases and J lost 9, with 11 bases in between. CDR3 region: CASSRAGSPQHF. The CDR3 DNA reads as TGTGCCAGCAGTCGTGCTGGGTCGCCCCAGCATTTT.

This chain connects TRBV5-8 to TRBJ2-7, with 12 bases fitting TRBD2. Germline CDR1 SGHTS, CDR2 YDEGEE. The CDR3 loop spans 15 amino acids. With V trimmed by 0 bases and J by 5 bases, 3 bases remained unmatched. For the CDR3, the DNA is TGTGCCAGCAGCTTGGGACTAGCGGGAGTGAACGAGCAGTACTTC. Translated: CASSLGLAGVNEQYF.

CDR3 in DNA: TGTGCCAGCAGCCAAGAGGGACACCTAAGGCAGTACTTC. Protein: CASSQEGHLRQYF. The chain uses TRBV14 and TRBJ2-7; D may be TRBD1 (6 bases). V lost 0 bases to trimming and J lost 9 bases, with 12 bases between them. Germline CDR1 is SGHDN and CDR2 is FVKESK. This CDR3 is 13 amino acids long.

The table lists this clonotype with many counts. The rearrangement links TRBV6-2 or TRBV6-3 to TRBJ1-1, with D maybe TRBD1 (6 bases). The V and J ends lost 5 bases and 1 base respectively, with 26 bases between them. CDR1 is MNHEY, CDR2 SVGEGT, per germline. The CDR3 has 19 amino acids. The CDR3 nucleotides read TGTGCCAGCAGTCCACCCTATCACAGGGCTGGACCCCAGAACACTGAAGCTTTCTTT. The encoded protein is CASSPPYHRAGPQNTEAFF.

This clonotype was seen a single time. A read error may explain this, as a much larger clone is one base away. The chain recombines TRBV6-2 or TRBV6-3 with TRBJ2-7, with D uncertain. CDR1 MNHEY and CDR2 SVGEGT come from the germline V gene. The CDR3 spans 14 residues. Trimming stripped 5 bases from V and 0 bases from J, with 11 bases between. CDR3 protein: CASSVSWVSYEQYF. CDR3 bases: TGTGCCAGCAGTGTATCCTGGGTCTCCTACGAGCAGTACTTC.

This clonotype appeared a few times. The chain joins TRBV7-2 to TRBJ1-1; maybe TRBD1 (5 bases). V lost 5 bases, J lost 2 bases, and 15 bases lay in between. CDR1 is SGHTA and CDR2 is FQGNSA in the germline V gene. This CDR3 contains 15 residues. The CDR3, as DNA: TGTGCCAGCAGCCGACCAGGGTTTTCCAACACTGAAGCTTTCTTT. Translated: CASSRPGFSNTEAFF.

This clonotype was counted many times. The rearrangement uses TRBV6-1 and TRBJ1-1; D not resolved. The V gene's germline CDR1 is MNHNS and CDR2 SASEGT. V shed 6 bases and J shed 5 bases, with 16 bases lying between them. The CDR3 length is 14 residues. The CDR3 here is CASRDRVTGTEAFF. CDR3 sequence (DNA): TGTGCCAGCAGAGACCGGGTCACTGGGACTGAAGCTTTCTTT.

This clonotype was picked up many times. The J gene is TRBJ1-4, the V gene TRBV6-4; 8 bases match TRBD1. Germline V gene lookup returns CDR1 MRHNA and CDR2 SNTAGT. V was pared by 6 bases and J by 2 bases, with 8 bases of the junction left unmatched. This CDR3 region has 16 residues. CDR3 sequence: CASSPGQGGTNEKLFF. CDR3 nucleotide sequence: TGTGCCAGCAGCCCCGGACAGGGTGGCACTAATGAAAAACTGTTTTTT.

The chain links TRBV7-9 to TRBJ2-1; TRBD2 matches at 13 bases. The CDR3 sequence is 18 residues long. Germline V gene sequence: CDR1 SEHNR, CDR2 FQNEAQ (reference sequence). V lost 3 bases, J lost 0 bases, and 5 bases stayed unmatched. This chain's CDR3 is CASSFGTSGTSSYNEQFF. The CDR3 DNA reads TGTGCCAGCAGCTTCGGGACTAGCGGGACTAGCTCCTACAATGAGCAGTTCTTC.

The chain employs TRBV28 and TRBJ2-7, with 11 bases lining up with TRBD1. J lost 5 bases, V lost 8 bases, and 8 bases had no gene match. The germline CDR1 and CDR2 sequences are MDHEN and SYDVKM. The CDR3 loop spans 14 amino acids. CDR3 residues: CASGTPGQGDEQYF. The CDR3 nucleotides read TGTGCCAGCGGTACACCGGGACAGGGGGACGAGCAGTACTTC.

This clonotype came up many times. The rearrangement uses TRBV6-1 and TRBJ2-5; no definite D call. Germline values: CDR1 MNHNS, CDR2 SASEGT. This CDR3 has 15 residues. V was pared by 6 bases and J by 4 bases, with 18 bases between. In DNA, the CDR3 is TGTGCCAGCAGCCCCGATCGCGGCAGGAGAGAGACCCAGTACTTC. Residues: CASSPDRGRRETQYF.

V usage is TRBV27 and J usage is TRBJ1-2; no clear D gene. Germline values: CDR1 MNHEY, CDR2 SMNVEV (reference sequence). Trimming pared 3 bases from V and 4 bases from J, leaving 9 bases between. The CDR3 has 13 amino acids. As DNA, the CDR3 is TGTGCCAGCAGTTTGCACAGCTCCTATGGCTACACCTTC. It yields the protein CASSLHSSYGYTF.

This clonotype was seen more than once but under ten times. The J gene is TRBJ2-5, the V gene TRBV7-9; 12 bases line up with TRBD2. The CDR3 consists of 16 residues. The germline gives CDR1 SEHNR, CDR2 FQNEAQ (reference sequence). With V trimmed by 1 base and J by 4 bases, 4 bases remained unmatched. CDR3 amino acids: CASSLVSGLAGETQYF. CDR3 DNA: TGTGCCAGCAGCTTAGTCTCGGGACTAGCGGGAGAGACCCAGTACTTC.

The rearrangement joins TRBV6-2 or TRBV6-3 to TRBJ2-7; D unresolved. The CDR3 length is 11 residues. Germline CDR1 is MNHEY and CDR2 is SVGEGT. Deletions cut 6 bases from V and 7 bases from J, with 10 bases between. CDR3 in DNA: TGTGCCAGCAGGGATTTTGGGGAGCAGTACTTC. Its translation is CASRDFGEQYF.